The entry below describes one T cell receptor (beta chain). The data belong to a study of blood T cell repertoires in COVID-19. J was trimmed by 6 bases and V by 4 bases; bases with no gene match: 5. Germline V gene sequence: CDR1 MGHRA, CDR2 YSYEKL. CDR3 length: 15 residues. TCRdb's copy holds only in-frame clones and misses some; the assay was immunoSEQ multiplex PCR. The table includes approximately 230,000 clones, just over 85% detected once. The gene calls are TRBV4-1 and TRBJ2-2, with 10 bases lining up with TRBD2. Sequencing was carried out using PBMCs or T cells enriched from blood (not recorded which). The clonotype originates from a man in his forties or fifties who had recovered from COVID-19. The CDR3 spells CASSRSGGRPGELFF. The CDR3 DNA is TGCGCCAGCAGCCGTAGCGGGGGGCGTCCCGGGGAGCTGTTTTTT.